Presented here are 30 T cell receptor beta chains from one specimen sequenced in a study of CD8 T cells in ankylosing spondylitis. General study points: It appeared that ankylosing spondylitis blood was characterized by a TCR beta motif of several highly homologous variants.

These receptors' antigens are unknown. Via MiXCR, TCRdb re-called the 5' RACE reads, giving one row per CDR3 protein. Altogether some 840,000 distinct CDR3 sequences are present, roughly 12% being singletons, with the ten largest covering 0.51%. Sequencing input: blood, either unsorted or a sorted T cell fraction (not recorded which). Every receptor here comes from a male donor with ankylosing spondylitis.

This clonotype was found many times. Here the CDR3 reads CSVGQGIGQPQHF. The CDR3 nucleotides read TGCAGCGTTGGTCAGGGGATTGGTCAGCCCCAGCATTTT. The V call is TRBV29-1, the J call TRBJ1-5, with D perhaps TRBD1 (6 bases). V was trimmed by 4 bases and J by 6 bases, leaving 13 bases between them. In germline, CDR1 is SQVTM, CDR2 ANQGSEA. The CDR3 has 13 amino acids.

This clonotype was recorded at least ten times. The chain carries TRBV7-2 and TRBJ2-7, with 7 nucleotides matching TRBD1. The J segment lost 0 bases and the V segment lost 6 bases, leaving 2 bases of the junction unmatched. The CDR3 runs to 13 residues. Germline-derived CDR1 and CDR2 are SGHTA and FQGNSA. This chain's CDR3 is CASRQGPSYEQYF. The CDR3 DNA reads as TGTGCCAGCAGACAGGGGCCCTCCTACGAGCAGTACTTC.

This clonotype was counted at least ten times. CDR3 nucleotide sequence: TGTGCCAGCAGCTTATCCTCTAGCTCCTACAATGAGCAGTTCTTC. This gives the protein CASSLSSSSYNEQFF. This sequence joins TRBV7-2 and TRBJ2-1; D is undetermined. The CDR3 sequence is 15 residues long. Germline lookup yields CDR1 SGHTA and CDR2 FQGNSA. Trimming left V 2 bases short and J 0 bases short, with 8 bases between.

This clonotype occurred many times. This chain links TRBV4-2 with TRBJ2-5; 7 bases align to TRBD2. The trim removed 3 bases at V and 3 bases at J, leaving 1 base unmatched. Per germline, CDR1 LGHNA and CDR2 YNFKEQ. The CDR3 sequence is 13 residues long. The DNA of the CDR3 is TGTGCCAGCAGCCATGCGGGGGAAGAGACCCAGTACTTC. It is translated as CASSHAGEETQYF.

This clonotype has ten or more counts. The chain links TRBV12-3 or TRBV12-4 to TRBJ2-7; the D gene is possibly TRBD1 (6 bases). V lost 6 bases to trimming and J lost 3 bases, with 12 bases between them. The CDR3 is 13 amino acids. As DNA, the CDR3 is TGTGCCAGCAGCCGGGACACCCTCTACGAGCAGTACTTC. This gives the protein CASSRDTLYEQYF.

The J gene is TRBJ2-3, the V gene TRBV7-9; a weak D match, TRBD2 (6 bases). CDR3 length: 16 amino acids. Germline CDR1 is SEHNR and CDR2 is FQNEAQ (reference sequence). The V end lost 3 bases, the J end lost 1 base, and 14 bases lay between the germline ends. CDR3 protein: CASSLGRTIRTDTQYF. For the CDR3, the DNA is TGTGCCAGCAGCTTGGGAAGGACTATTCGCACAGATACGCAGTATTTT. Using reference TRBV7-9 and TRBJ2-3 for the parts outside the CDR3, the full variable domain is DTGVSQNPRHKITKRGQNVTFRCDPISEHNRLYWYRQTLGQGPEFLTYFQNEAQLEKSRLLSDRFSAERPKGSFSTLEIQRTEQGDSAMYLCASSLGRTIRTDTQYFGPGTRLTVL.

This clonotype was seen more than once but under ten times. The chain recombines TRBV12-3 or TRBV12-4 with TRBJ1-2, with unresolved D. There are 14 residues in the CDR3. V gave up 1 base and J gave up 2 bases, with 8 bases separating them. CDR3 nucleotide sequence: TGTGCCAGCAGTTTAGGGTTCCCGAACTATGGCTACACCTTC. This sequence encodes CASSLGFPNYGYTF.

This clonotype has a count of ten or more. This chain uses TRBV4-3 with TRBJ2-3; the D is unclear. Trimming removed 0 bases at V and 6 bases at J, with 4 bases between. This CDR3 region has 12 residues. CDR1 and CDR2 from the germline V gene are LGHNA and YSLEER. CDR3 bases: TGCGCCAGCAGCCAAGATTCGGATACGCAGTATTTT. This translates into CASSQDSDTQYF.

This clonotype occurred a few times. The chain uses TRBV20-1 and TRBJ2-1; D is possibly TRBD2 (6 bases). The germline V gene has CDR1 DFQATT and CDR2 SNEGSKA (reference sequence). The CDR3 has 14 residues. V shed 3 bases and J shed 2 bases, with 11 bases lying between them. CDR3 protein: CSASPGDAYNEQFF. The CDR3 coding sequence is TGCAGTGCTAGCCCGGGAGACGCCTACAATGAGCAGTTCTTC.

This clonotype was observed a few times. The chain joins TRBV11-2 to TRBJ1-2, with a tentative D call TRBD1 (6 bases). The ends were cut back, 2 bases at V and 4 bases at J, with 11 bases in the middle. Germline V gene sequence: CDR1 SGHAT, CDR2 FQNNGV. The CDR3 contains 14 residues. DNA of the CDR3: TGTGCCAGCAGCTTAACCCGGGACATCTATGGCTACACCTTC. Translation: CASSLTRDIYGYTF.

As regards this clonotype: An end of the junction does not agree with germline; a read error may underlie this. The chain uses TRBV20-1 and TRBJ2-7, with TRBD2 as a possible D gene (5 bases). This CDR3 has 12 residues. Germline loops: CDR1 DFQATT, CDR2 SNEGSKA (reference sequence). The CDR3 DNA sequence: TGCAGTGCCAGAGGGAAAACCTACGAGCAGTACTTC. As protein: CSARGKTYEQYF.

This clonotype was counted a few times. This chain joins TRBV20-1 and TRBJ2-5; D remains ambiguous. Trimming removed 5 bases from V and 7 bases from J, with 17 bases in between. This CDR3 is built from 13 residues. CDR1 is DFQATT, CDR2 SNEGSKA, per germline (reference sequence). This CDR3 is CSAPKDPSMTQYF. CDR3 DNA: TGCAGTGCTCCAAAGGACCCATCTATGACCCAGTACTTC.

The CDR3 DNA reads TGTGCCAGCAGCTGGGACCAGACGAACACTGAAGCTTTCTTT. It codes for CASSWDQTNTEAFF. The chain has TRBV5-8 and TRBJ1-1; TRBD1 might be the D (5 bases). Trimming left V 3 bases short and J 1 base short, with 10 bases between. The CDR3 loop spans 14 amino acids. Looked up from germline, CDR1 is SGHTS and CDR2 is YDEGEE.

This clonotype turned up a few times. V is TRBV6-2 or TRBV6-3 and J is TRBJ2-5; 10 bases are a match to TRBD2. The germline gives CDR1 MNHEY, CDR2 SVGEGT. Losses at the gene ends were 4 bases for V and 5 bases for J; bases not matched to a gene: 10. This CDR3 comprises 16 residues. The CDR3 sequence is CASSSLSGGASETQYF. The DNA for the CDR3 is TGTGCCAGCAGTTCGTTAAGCGGGGGGGCGTCGGAGACCCAGTACTTC.

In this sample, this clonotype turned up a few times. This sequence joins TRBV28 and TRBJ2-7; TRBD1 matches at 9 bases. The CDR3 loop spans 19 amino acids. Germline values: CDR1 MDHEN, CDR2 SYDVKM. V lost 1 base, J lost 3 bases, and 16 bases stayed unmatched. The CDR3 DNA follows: TGTGCCAGCAGTTTATCGAGCTTCGGGGGGACAGGGAAGGGCTACGAGCAGTACTTC. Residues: CASSLSSFGGTGKGYEQYF.

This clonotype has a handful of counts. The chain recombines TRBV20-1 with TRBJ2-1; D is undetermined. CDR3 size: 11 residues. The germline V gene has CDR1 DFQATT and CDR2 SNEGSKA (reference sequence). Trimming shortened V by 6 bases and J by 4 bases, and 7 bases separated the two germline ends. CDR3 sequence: CSAHAYNEQFF. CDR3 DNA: TGCAGTGCGCACGCGTACAATGAGCAGTTCTTC.

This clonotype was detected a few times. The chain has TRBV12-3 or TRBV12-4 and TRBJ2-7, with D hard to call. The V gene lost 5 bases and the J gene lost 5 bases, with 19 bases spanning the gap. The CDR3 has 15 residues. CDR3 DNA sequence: TGTGCCAGCAGTATCCCAGGAGATTGGGCCAACGAGCAGTACTTC. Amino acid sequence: CASSIPGDWANEQYF.

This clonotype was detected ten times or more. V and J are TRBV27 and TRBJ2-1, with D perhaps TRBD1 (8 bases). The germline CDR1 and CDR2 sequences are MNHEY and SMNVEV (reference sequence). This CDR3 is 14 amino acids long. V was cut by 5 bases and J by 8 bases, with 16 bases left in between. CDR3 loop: CASSPGQGGDEQFF. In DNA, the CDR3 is TGTGCCAGCAGTCCCGGACAGGGAGGGGATGAGCAGTTCTTC.

This chain's CDR3 is CSARDEPQEYF. In nucleotides, the CDR3 is TGCAGTGCTAGAGATGAACCGCAGGAGTATTTT. The chain has TRBV20-1 and TRBJ2-3; D unclear. The CDR3 is made up of 11 amino acids. Germline V gene lookup returns CDR1 DFQATT and CDR2 SNEGSKA (reference sequence). Trimming stripped 0 bases from V and 13 bases from J, with 11 bases between.

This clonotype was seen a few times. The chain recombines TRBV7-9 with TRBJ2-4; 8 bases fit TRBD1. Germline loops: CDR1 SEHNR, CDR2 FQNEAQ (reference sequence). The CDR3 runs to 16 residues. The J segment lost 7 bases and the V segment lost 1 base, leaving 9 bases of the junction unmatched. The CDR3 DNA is TGTGCCAGCAGCTTAGACGGACAGGGCTGGAGGAACATTCAGTACTTC. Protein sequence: CASSLDGQGWRNIQYF. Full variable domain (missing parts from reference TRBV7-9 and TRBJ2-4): DTGVSQNPRHKITKRGQNVTFRCDPISEHNRLYWYRQTLGQGPEFLTYFQNEAQLEKSRLLSDRFSAERPKGSFSTLEIQRTEQGDSAMYLCASSLDGQGWRNIQYFGAGTRLSVL.

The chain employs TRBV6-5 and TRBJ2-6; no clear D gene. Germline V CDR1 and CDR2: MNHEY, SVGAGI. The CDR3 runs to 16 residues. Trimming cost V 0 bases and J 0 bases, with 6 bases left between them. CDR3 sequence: CASSYSGISGANVLTF. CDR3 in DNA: TGTGCCAGCAGTTACTCGGGCATCTCTGGGGCCAACGTCCTGACTTTC.

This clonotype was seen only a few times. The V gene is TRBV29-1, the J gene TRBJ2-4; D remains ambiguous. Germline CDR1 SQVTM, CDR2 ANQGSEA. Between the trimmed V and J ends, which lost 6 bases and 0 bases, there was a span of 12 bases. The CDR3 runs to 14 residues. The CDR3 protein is CSVGSILAKNIQYF. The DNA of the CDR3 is TGCAGCGTAGGTAGTATACTAGCCAAAAACATTCAGTACTTC. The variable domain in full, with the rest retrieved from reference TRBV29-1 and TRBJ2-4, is SAVISQKPSRDICQRGTSLTIQCQVDSQVTMMFWYRQQPGQSLTLIATANQGSEATYESGFVIDKFPISRPNLTFSTLTVSNMSPEDSSIYLCSVGSILAKNIQYFGAGTRLSVL.

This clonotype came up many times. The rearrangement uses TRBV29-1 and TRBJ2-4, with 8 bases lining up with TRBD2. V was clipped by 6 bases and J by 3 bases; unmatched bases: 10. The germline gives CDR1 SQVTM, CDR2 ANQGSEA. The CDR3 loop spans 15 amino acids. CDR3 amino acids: CSVAGLAGGKNIQYF. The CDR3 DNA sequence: TGCAGCGTCGCTGGACTAGCCGGCGGCAAAAACATTCAGTACTTC.

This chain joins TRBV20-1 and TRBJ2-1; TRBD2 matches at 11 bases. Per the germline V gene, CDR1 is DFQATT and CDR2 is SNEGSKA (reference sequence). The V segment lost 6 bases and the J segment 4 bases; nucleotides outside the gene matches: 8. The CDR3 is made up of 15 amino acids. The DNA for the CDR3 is TGCAGTGCACCGGGACTAGCGGAAGGATACAATGAGCAGTTCTTC. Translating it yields CSAPGLAEGYNEQFF.

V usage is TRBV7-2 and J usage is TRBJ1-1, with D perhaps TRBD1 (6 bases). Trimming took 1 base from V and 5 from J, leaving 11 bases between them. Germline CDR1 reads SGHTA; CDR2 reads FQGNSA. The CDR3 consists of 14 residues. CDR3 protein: CASSLVLRGTEAFF. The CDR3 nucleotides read TGTGCCAGCAGCTTAGTCCTCAGGGGTACTGAAGCTTTCTTT.

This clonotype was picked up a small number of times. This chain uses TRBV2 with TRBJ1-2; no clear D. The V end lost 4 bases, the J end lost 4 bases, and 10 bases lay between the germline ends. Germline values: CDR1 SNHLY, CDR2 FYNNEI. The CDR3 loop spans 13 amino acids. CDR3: CASSVFTRYGYTF. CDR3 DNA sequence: TGTGCCAGCAGTGTGTTTACACGCTATGGCTACACCTTC.

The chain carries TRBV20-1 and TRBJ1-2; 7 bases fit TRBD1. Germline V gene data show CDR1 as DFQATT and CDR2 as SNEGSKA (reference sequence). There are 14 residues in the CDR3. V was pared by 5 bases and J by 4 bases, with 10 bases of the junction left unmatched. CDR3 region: CSARATGRVYGYTF. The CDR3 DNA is TGCAGTGCTCGGGCGACAGGGCGCGTCTATGGCTACACCTTC.

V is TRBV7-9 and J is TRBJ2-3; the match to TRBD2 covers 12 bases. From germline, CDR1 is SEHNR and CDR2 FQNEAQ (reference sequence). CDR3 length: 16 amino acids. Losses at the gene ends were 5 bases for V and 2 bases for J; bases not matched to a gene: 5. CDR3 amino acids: CASSLLAGGPTDTQYF. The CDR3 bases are TGTGCCAGCAGCCTGCTAGCGGGGGGGCCCACAGATACGCAGTATTTT. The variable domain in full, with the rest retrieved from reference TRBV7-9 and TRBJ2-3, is DTGVSQNPRHKITKRGQNVTFRCDPISEHNRLYWYRQTLGQGPEFLTYFQNEAQLEKSRLLSDRFSAERPKGSFSTLEIQRTEQGDSAMYLCASSLLAGGPTDTQYFGPGTRLTVL.

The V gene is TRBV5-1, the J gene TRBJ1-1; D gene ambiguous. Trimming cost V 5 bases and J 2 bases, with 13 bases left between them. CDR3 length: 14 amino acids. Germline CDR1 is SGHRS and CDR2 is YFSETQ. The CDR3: CASRSQSTNTEAFF. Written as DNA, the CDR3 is TGCGCCAGCAGGTCCCAGTCAACTAACACTGAAGCTTTCTTT.

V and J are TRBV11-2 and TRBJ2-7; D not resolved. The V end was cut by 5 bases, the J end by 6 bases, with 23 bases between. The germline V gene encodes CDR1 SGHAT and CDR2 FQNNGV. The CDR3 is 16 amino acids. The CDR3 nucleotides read TGTGCCAGCAGCCCTTTCCAGTCTATCGGAAGATTCGAGCAGTACTTC. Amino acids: CASSPFQSIGRFEQYF.